The 12 T cell receptor beta chains below were found in one sample sequenced in a study of human T cells and chemical hapten exposure. Sample time point: pre-sensitization, week 0. The treatment denotes: therapeutic diphenylcyclopropenone sensitization with weekly scalp DPC. TCRdb called the RACE reads again in MiXCR, with one record for every CDR3 protein. The table includes about 40,000 distinct CDR3 sequences, roughly 10% detected once. Sequencing was performed on whole blood, taken in connection with sensitization to the hapten diphenylcyclopropenone (DPC). These receptor sequences come from a man aged 25-45 years with alopecia areata. Some clones in this sample may be carry-over from other donors' samples.

This clonotype was detected only once. J is TRBJ1-2 and V is TRBV3-1; D remains ambiguous. CDR1 is LGHDT and CDR2 is YNNKEL in the germline V gene (reference sequence). CDR3 length equals 12 residues. The V gene lost 0 bases and the J gene lost 5 bases, with 4 bases spanning the gap. The CDR3 coding sequence is TGTGCCAGCAGCCAAGATGGGTATGGCTACACCTTC. Translating it yields CASSQDGYGYTF.

The sample holds many counts of this clonotype. The chain is built from TRBV10-2 and TRBJ2-1; TRBD2 is a possible D gene (6 bases). The CDR3 consists of 14 residues. Trimming took 0 bases from V and 7 from J, leaving 10 bases between them. The germline V gene has CDR1 WSHSY and CDR2 SAAADI. DNA of the CDR3: TGCGCCAGCAGTGAGTCACTAGCTCGGAATGAGCAGTTCTTC. Protein: CASSESLARNEQFF.

This clonotype was seen ten or more times. This sequence joins TRBV23-1 and TRBJ2-7; 8 nucleotides agree with TRBD2. TRBV23-1 falls under the ORF class, with uncertain function. The CDR3 spans 15 residues. V lost 0 bases and J lost 6; bases outside the gene matches: 7. CDR3 in amino acids: CASSQSSGGAGEQYF. CDR3 nucleotide sequence: TGCGCCAGCAGTCAATCCTCCGGGGGGGCCGGCGAGCAGTACTTC.

In this sample, this clonotype turned up many times. V gene TRBV20-1 combines with J gene TRBJ1-6; 10 bases are shared with TRBD1. This CDR3 is built from 16 residues. Germline V gene data show CDR1 as DFQATT and CDR2 as SNEGSKA (reference sequence). V lost 1 base to trimming and J lost 7 bases; unmatched junction nucleotides: 7. The CDR3 nucleotides read TGCAGTGCTAGAGCTCACCGGGACAGGGGCAATTCACCCCTCCACTTT. Protein sequence: CSARAHRDRGNSPLHF.

This clonotype was observed a handful of times. CDR3 nucleotide sequence: TGTGCCAGCAGTGAACAGGGAGCCGAATTTGTTACGCAGTATTTT. Its protein is CASSEQGAEFVTQYF. This chain joins TRBV6-1 and TRBJ2-3, with D possibly called TRBD1 or TRBD2 (5 bases each). This CDR3 region has 15 residues. The germline gives CDR1 MNHNS, CDR2 SASEGT. V was clipped by 2 bases and J by 8 bases, with 17 bases between them.

This clonotype was seen only a few times. V usage is TRBV14 and J usage is TRBJ2-2, with D unresolved. Trimming shortened V by 8 bases and J by 1 base, and 2 bases separated the two germline ends. Germline V gives CDR1 SGHDN, CDR2 FVKESK. The CDR3 has 11 residues. This CDR3 reads CASRNTGELFF. In nucleotides, the CDR3 is TGTGCCAGCCGGAACACCGGGGAGCTGTTTTTT.

There are many counts of this clonotype. V and J are TRBV19 and TRBJ1-5; 8 bases align to TRBD1. The V segment lost 4 bases and the J segment 3 bases; nucleotides outside the gene matches: 8. There are 16 residues in the CDR3. Germline lookup yields CDR1 LNHDA and CDR2 SQIVND (reference sequence). CDR3 in amino acids: CASSTRSRGPNQPQHF. CDR3 coding DNA: TGTGCCAGTAGTACGCGGAGCAGGGGGCCCAATCAGCCCCAGCATTTT.

This clonotype was counted only a few times. CDR3: CASSPRGAETEAFF. DNA of the CDR3: TGTGCCAGCTCCCCGCGAGGGGCGGAGACTGAAGCTTTCTTT. The chain uses TRBV18 and TRBJ1-1; possibly TRBD1 for D (5 bases). The V end lost 6 bases, the J end lost 5 bases, and 16 bases lay between the germline ends. This CDR3 comprises 14 residues. The germline V gene has CDR1 KGHSH and CDR2 LQKENI.

This clonotype was seen a few times. The J gene is TRBJ1-2, the V gene TRBV27, with D tentatively TRBD1 (6 bases). V gave up 6 bases and J gave up 7 bases, with 15 bases separating them. CDR1 is MNHEY and CDR2 is SMNVEV in the germline V gene (reference sequence). This CDR3 comprises 13 residues. CDR3 nucleotide sequence: TGTGCCAGCAGGGGGGGGGCAGACCCTGGCTACACCTTC. Its protein product is CASRGGADPGYTF.

This clonotype occurred a few times. This chain links TRBV7-8 with TRBJ2-5; perhaps TRBD1 as D (5 bases). The V gene lost 0 bases and the J gene lost 5 bases, with 16 bases spanning the gap. Germline V CDR1 and CDR2: SGHVS, FQNEAQ. The CDR3 consists of 16 residues. CDR3 DNA: TGTGCCAGCAGCTTAGCGGGCCTACAGCGACAGGAGACCCAGTACTTC. Its translation is CASSLAGLQRQETQYF. The variable domain in full, completed from reference TRBV7-8 and TRBJ2-5, reads GAGVSQSPRYKVAKRGQDVALRCDPISGHVSLFWYQQALGQGPEFLTYFQNEAQLDKSGLPSDRFFAERPEGSVSTLKIQRTQQEDSAVYLCASSLAGLQRQETQYFGPGTRLLVL.

The chain is built from TRBV12-3 or TRBV12-4 and TRBJ2-7; D may be TRBD1 or TRBD2 (5 bases each). Trimming took 6 bases from V and 4 from J, leaving 16 bases between them. The CDR3 runs to 14 residues. The CDR3 is CASRLGPPLYEQYV. CDR3 nucleotide sequence: TGTGCCAGCAGGCTGGGACCCCCCCTATACGAGCAGTACGTC.

This chain connects TRBV2 to TRBJ2-7; no reliable D call. V was pared by 4 bases and J by 0 bases, with 10 bases between. The CDR3 is made up of 14 amino acids. The germline gives CDR1 SNHLY, CDR2 FYNNEI. The chain's CDR3 is CASSVPTDSYEQYV. The CDR3 region has the DNA TGTGCCAGCAGTGTTCCGACGGACTCCTACGAGCAGTACGTC.